These T cell receptor beta chains were read from a single sample in a study of cytotoxic CD8 clonotypes in ibrutinib-treated CLL. The table came from immunoSEQ multiplex PCR; TCRdb's copy has only in-frame clones and leaves some out. The sample yields 250,000 or so clones, 60% to 75% seen once. The specimen comprised PBMCs, sampled after 24 months of ibrutinib treatment. The origin of the receptors is a human donor with chronic lymphocytic leukemia. The CDR3 runs from the conserved cysteine through the conserved F or W. A D gene is named only where the DNA matches it firmly. The size entry is marked missing in some rows and otherwise reads once, few, many or a size class.

TRBV30	once	TRBJ2-5	TRBD2	CAWSLTSRETQYF	TGTGCCTGGAGTTTGACTAGCAGGGAGACCCAGTACTTC
TRBV6-1	.	TRBJ1-1	.	CASSANPSTGTEAFF	TGTGCCAGCAGTGCCAACCCCTCGACGGGGACTGAAGCTTTCTTT
TRBV4-1	.	TRBJ2-5	TRBD1	CASSRDRVGETQYF	TGCGCCAGCAGCCGAGACAGGGTTGGTGAGACCCAGTACTTC
TRBV2	.	TRBJ2-1	TRBD2	CASSIAGGAYNEQFF	TGTGCCAGCAGCATAGCGGGAGGGGCCTACAATGAGCAGTTCTTC
TRBV19	many	TRBJ2-2	TRBD2	CASSTGRAGSNTGELFF	TGTGCCAGTAGTACGGGGAGGGCCGGATCGAACACCGGGGAGCTGTTTTTT
TRBV27	.	TRBJ2-1	TRBD2	CASCRGGTSWYNEQFF	TGTGCCAGCTGCAGAGGGGGGACTAGCTGGTACAATGAGCAGTTCTTC
TRBV30	.	TRBJ2-1	TRBD2	CAWGLVYNEQFF	TGTGCCTGGGGACTAGTTTACAATGAGCAGTTCTTC
TRBV2	.	TRBJ2-2	.	CASSDGSSPRTGELFF	TGTGCCAGCAGTGATGGTTCTAGCCCCCGCACCGGGGAGCTGTTTTTT
TRBV5-6	once	TRBJ2-1	TRBD2	CASSMGLAAGDNEQFF	TGTGCCAGCAGCATGGGACTAGCGGCCGGGGACAATGAGCAGTTCTTC
TRBV10-3	few	TRBJ2-7	.	CAISLQGGLSYEQYF	TGTGCCATCAGTCTCCAGGGGGGTCTCTCCTACGAGCAGTACTTC
TRBV4-3	.	TRBJ2-1	TRBD2	CASSQDPPSGSPHEQFF	TGCGCCAGCAGCCAAGACCCGCCTAGCGGGAGTCCCCATGAGCAGTTCTTC
TRBV10-3	.	TRBJ1-2	TRBD1	CAISSGQAAYGYTF	TGTGCCATCAGTTCCGGACAGGCGGCCTATGGCTACACCTTC
TRBV11-2	.	TRBJ2-7	.	CASSFGSFTYEQYF	TGTGCCAGCAGCTTCGGATCATTCACCTACGAGCAGTACTTC
TRBV28	.	TRBJ2-3	.	CASRKGGGSTDTQYF	TGTGCCAGCAGAAAAGGGGGGGGAAGCACAGATACGCAGTATTTT
TRBV30	.	TRBJ1-1	.	CAWSVHRPGEAFF	TGTGCCTGGAGTGTACACCGGCCAGGGGAAGCTTTCTTT
TRBV4-3	once	TRBJ2-1	.	CASSQDYGADNEQFF	TGCGCCAGCAGCCAAGATTATGGGGCCGACAATGAGCAGTTCTTC
TRBV5-4	once	TRBJ1-3	.	CASSLADSGLDSGNTIYF	TGTGCCAGCAGCTTGGCAGATTCAGGATTAGACTCTGGAAACACCATATATTTT
TRBV7-9	.	TRBJ2-7	TRBD1	CASSRRTGEHEQYF	TGTGCCAGCAGCCGTAGGACAGGGGAGCACGAGCAGTACTTC
TRBV4-2	.	TRBJ1-1	.	CASSQYGIRTEAFF	TGTGCCAGCAGCCAATACGGGATTCGGACTGAAGCTTTCTTT
TRBV9	.	TRBJ2-2	TRBD1	CATTRGRDTGELFF	TGTGCCACCACGAGGGGGCGGGACACCGGGGAGCTGTTTTTT
TRBV27	.	TRBJ1-1	.	CASSDGPLNTEAFF	TGTGCCAGCAGTGACGGACCACTAAACACTGAAGCTTTCTTT
TRBV29-1	.	TRBJ2-7	TRBD1	CSVWDSQQYF	TGCAGCGTTTGGGACAGCCAACAGTACTTC
TRBV4-1	.	TRBJ2-7	TRBD1	CASSQLDRGGYEQYF	TGCGCCAGCAGCCAGTTAGACAGGGGGGGATACGAGCAGTACTTC
TRBV27	.	TRBJ2-1	TRBD2	CASSSLGTRYEQFF	TGTGCCAGCAGTTCCCTCGGGACTAGATATGAGCAGTTCTTC
TRBV11-1	.	TRBJ2-7	TRBD2	CASSVPAGGYYEQYF	TGTGCCAGCAGCGTTCCAGCGGGAGGGTACTACGAGCAGTACTTC
TRBV30	few	TRBJ2-1	.	CAWSTALERNEQFF	TGTGCCTGGAGTACGGCACTAGAGCGCAATGAGCAGTTCTTC
TRBV6-5	.	TRBJ2-3	TRBD2	CASRRLAGKSDTQYF	TGTGCCAGCAGGCGGCTAGCGGGCAAATCAGATACGCAGTATTTT
TRBV28	.	TRBJ1-2	.	CASSLTVYGYTF	TGTGCCAGCAGTTTAACCGTCTATGGCTACACCTTC
TRBV7-8	once	TRBJ1-4	.	CASSLGVGGRANEKLFF	TGTGCCAGCAGCCTGGGGGTCGGTGGCAGGGCCAATGAAAAACTGTTTTTT
TRBV11-2	few	TRBJ2-7	TRBD1	CASSLVRGNEQYF	TGTGCCAGCAGCCTGGTCAGGGGGAACGAGCAGTACTTC
TRBV5-1	.	TRBJ2-7	TRBD2	CASSQTSANYEQYF	TGCGCCAGCAGCCAGACTAGCGCAAACTACGAGCAGTACTTC
TRBV7-8	few	TRBJ1-2	.	CASSLGAADYGYTF	TGTGCCAGCAGCTTAGGGGCAGCCGACTATGGCTACACCTTC
TRBV27	.	TRBJ2-7	TRBD1	CASSSTGGGTYEQYF	TGTGCCAGCAGCTCGACAGGGGGCGGTACCTACGAGCAGTACTTC
TRBV30	.	TRBJ2-6	.	CGAQVAAGANVLTF	TGTGGCGCCCAGGTGGCAGCTGGGGCCAACGTCCTGACTTTC
TRBV2	.	TRBJ2-1	TRBD2	CASSEEGLAAYNEQFF	TGTGCCAGCAGTGAAGAGGGACTAGCGGCCTACAATGAGCAGTTCTTC
TRBV18	.	TRBJ2-7	.	CASSPPTGSEEQYF	TGTGCCAGCTCACCACCCACTGGTTCAGAGGAGCAGTACTTC
TRBV7-6	.	TRBJ2-1	TRBD2	CASSPGTSGYNEQFF	TGTGCCAGCAGCCCGGGGACTAGCGGTTACAATGAGCAGTTCTTC
TRBV29-1	.	TRBJ2-1	TRBD1	CSVAGTGELGYNEQFF	TGCAGCGTTGCCGGGACAGGGGAATTAGGGTACAATGAGCAGTTCTTC
TRBV27	.	TRBJ2-5	TRBD1	CASSLSPGGRETQYF	TGTGCCAGCAGTTTATCGCCAGGGGGTCGAGAGACCCAGTACTTC
TRBV2	.	TRBJ2-1	TRBD1	CASGGQGDNEQFF	TGTGCCAGCGGCGGACAGGGGGACAATGAGCAGTTCTTC
TRBV6-6	few	TRBJ1-5	.	CASSSYPDNQPQHF	TGTGCCAGCAGTTCTTATCCCGACAATCAGCCCCAGCATTTT
TRBV6-5	.	TRBJ1-5	.	CASRGLGNQPQHF	TGTGCCAGCAGGGGCCTCGGCAATCAGCCCCAGCATTTT
TRBV28	.	TRBJ2-7	.	CSTRDRTYEQYF	TGTTCTACGAGGGATAGGACCTACGAGCAGTACTTC
TRBV6-5	.	TRBJ1-1	.	CASSNAGREAFF	TGTGCCAGCAGTAACGCGGGGAGGGAAGCTTTCTTT
TRBV5-6	.	TRBJ2-1	TRBD2	CASSLEAGVGNNEQFF	TGTGCCAGCAGCTTGGAGGCGGGAGTGGGGAACAATGAGCAGTTCTTC
TRBV30	.	TRBJ2-2	TRBD1	CAWDRGQGGWAGELFF	TGTGCCTGGGATCGCGGACAGGGTGGATGGGCCGGGGAGCTGTTTTTT
TRBV6-5	.	TRBJ2-5	.	CASARGKETQYF	TGTGCCAGCGCCCGGGGAAAAGAGACCCAGTACTTC
TRBV21-1	.	TRBJ2-4	.	CASSKGEGPKVKNIQYF	TGTGCCAGCAGCAAAGGTGAGGGTCCTAAAGTCAAAAACATTCAGTACTTC
TRBV14	few	TRBJ1-2	.	CASSQASTYGYTF	TGTGCCAGCAGCCAAGCATCCACCTATGGCTACACCTTC
TRBV11-2	.	TRBJ2-3	.	CASSFGGTGADTQYF	TGTGCCAGCAGCTTCGGCGGTACGGGGGCAGATACGCAGTATTTT